This T cell receptor (beta chain) was found in a study of tumor-infiltrating lymphocytes in primary liver carcinoma. Study background: The patients, men and women alike, were aged 30 to 69 years. Stage T1-T3 N0M0 tumors spanned roughly 4.2 to 10 cm. Study results and limitations: Between tumor regions, pairs overlapped more than tumor-adjacent and tumor-blood pairs did.

Remarks on this clonotype: Its cognate antigen is unknown. This CDR3 fails to terminate in the conserved phenylalanine or tryptophan, so it likely reflects a read error.

It was from 20-30 mg of unsorted bulk tissue that RNA and DNA were co-extracted. With a constant-region primer, TCR beta cDNA was made from 450 to 500 ng of total RNA. Three nested multiplex PCR rounds, a slightly modified ARM-PCR method, built the TCR beta libraries. TCRdb reanalysed the multiplex PCR reads using MiXCR and keeps one entry per CDR3 protein. The top ten hold roughly 28% of the sample, which has fewer than 85,000 distinct CDR3 sequences, about 75% seen once. The source is a man between 40 and 49 years old with primary liver carcinoma and hepatitis B virus infection. The sequencing input was tumor-adjacent normal liver tissue.

The chain's CDR3 is CASSLVDGSFYNEQFI. CDR3 bases: TGTGCCAGCAGCCTAGTAGACGGGTCATTCTACAATGAGCAGTTCATC. This chain links TRBV11-2 with TRBJ2-1; no reliable D call. V shed 5 bases and J shed 3 bases, with 17 bases lying between them. The germline V gene has CDR1 SGHAT and CDR2 FQNNGV. CDR3 size: 16 residues.